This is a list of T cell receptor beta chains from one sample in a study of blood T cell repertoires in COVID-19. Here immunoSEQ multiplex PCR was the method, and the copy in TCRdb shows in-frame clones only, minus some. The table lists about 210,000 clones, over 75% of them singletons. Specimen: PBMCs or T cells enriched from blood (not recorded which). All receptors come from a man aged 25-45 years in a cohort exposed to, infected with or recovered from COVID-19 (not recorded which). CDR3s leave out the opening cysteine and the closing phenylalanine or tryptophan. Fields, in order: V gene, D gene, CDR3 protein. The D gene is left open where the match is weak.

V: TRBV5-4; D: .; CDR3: ASSPLGQVNPGELF
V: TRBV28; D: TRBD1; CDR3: ASSPDRVWENTEAF
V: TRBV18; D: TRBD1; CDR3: ASSPGVGQGAHEQF
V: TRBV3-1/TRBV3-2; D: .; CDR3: ASRHSTGLFGYT
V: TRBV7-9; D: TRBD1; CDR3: ASSSRTGRTEAF
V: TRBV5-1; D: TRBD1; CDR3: ASSLVSGTGGGTDTQY
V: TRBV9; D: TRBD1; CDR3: ASSPGQQNTEAF
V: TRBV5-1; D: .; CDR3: ASSPQTGDPGSPLH
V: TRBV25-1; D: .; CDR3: ASASTTGIGYEQY
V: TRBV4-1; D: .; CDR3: ASSQIISYEQY
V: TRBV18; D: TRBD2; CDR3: ASSLTLAGLTDTQY
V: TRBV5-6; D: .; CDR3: ASSLREVPVLT
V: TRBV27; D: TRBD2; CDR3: ASSLRLANNEQY
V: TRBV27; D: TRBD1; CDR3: ASRQGVYYNEQF
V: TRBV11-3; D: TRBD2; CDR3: ASSLGGGQNEQF
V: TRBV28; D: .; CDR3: ASSTGDSNQPQH
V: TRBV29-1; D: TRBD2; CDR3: SVKTPHTGLAGEHNGNEQF
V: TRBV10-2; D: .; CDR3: ASSEVRFTLTEAF
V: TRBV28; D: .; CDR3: ASSTGAFTDTQY
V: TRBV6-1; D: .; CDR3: ASSEFGGMAYEQY
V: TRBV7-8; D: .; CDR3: ASSLRDSLFTDTQY
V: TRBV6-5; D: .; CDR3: ASSWQGVTKQY